This T cell receptor beta chain derives from a study of T cells in women clearing cervical HPV infection (dated by TCRdb to 2017 to 2018). Turning to the overall study: The cases were under 30 women with histologically confirmed HPV16-related CIN3 or worse, and 2 of these cases were invasive cancers. Controls were more than 20 women whose single incident HPV16 infection cleared within 12 months without precancer or cancer developing. Blood from cases was collected at the visit where the lesion was first found, while blood from controls was collected once the infection could no longer be detected. For cases, the median interval between lesion detection and blood sampling was about 160 days, with an interquartile range of roughly 85 to 220 days. Since only a few of the women had HLA typing available, the possibility that HLA type was acting as a confounder could not be ruled out. An exploratory proof-of-principle case-control study, nested within the Guanacaste HPV Natural History Study in Costa Rica, was conducted to compare TCR repertoires across cervical HPV16 outcomes. Cases were matched to controls by age within five years and by the year the sample was collected. Cases had a median age of roughly 35 years compared with approximately 41 for controls, and baseline characteristics showed no significant differences between the groups. The parent cohort enrolled roughly 9,400 women aged 18 or older in Guanacaste, Costa Rica, in about 1993 to 1994 and followed the women for seven years. As quality controls, five blinded duplicates were added to each group, bringing the total to about 60 samples made up of approximately 50 participants and about ten replicates. Beyond this particular receptor, the publication reports: The cross-sectional design could not show whether the associations came before the infection or were a result of it, and neither effector/memory subsets nor HPV-specific T cells were isolated. Random forest classifiers that combined richness and V gene abundances separated cases from controls with an estimated AUC of around 0.8. Across sequencing depths, CIN3+ cases showed significantly higher TCR repertoire richness than controls, but evenness did not differ between the groups. Because the number of T cells in each sample was unknown, differences in richness could reflect differing T-cell content rather than repertoire biology. Lower TRBV6-7 relative abundance was observed in cases than in controls (about 0.1% versus 0.15%; Bonferroni P = 0.0008).

TCR beta CDR3 regions were amplified by multiplex PCR from an average of roughly 1.1 ug genomic DNA per sample using the immunoSEQ assay. To correct primer bias, the assay used a complete synthetic TCR repertoire to set an amplification baseline. The amplicons were sequenced using the Illumina platform. The paper's processing steps were these. Sequences were error-corrected by clustering with frequency ratios and a modified nearest-neighbor algorithm and were then analyzed in the immunoSEQ Analyzer with IMGT gene definitions. At each rarefaction depth, TCR richness and evenness were averaged over 20 rarefaction repeats, and samples with fewer sequences than the depth were excluded. V, D and J gene relative abundances were compared between groups with Wilcoxon rank sum tests, applying FDR correction. An intraclass correlation of 90% to 97% for TCR richness and an average of around 82% across over 65 gene segments were obtained from the blinded duplicates. What TCRdb holds here is the immuneACCESS table cut down to in-frame rearrangements. Part of the clones is not present; checked against another copy, under half of the missing clones reflect an unresolved V gene, and the others are unexplained. Clonal size and the V and J genes are those of that table, whereas D and trimming came from the DNA. The sample's records list about 26,000 clones. The ten top clones hold approximately 10% of the sample.

Note on this clone: The antigen it binds to is not known. From the germline J gene comes the end of the CDR3, since the read stops 3 residues before it.

Deletion took 3 bases off V and 2 bases off J, with a span of 8 bases between the germline ends. The CDR3 has 14 amino acids, counting the end cysteine and phenylalanine. The DNA has 33 bases, all within the CDR3, and is read from base 1. Every participant had a single incident cervical HPV16 infection, and women with prevalent HPV16 infections were excluded. Cervical HPV DNA was detected by MY09/MY11 PCR, and genotyping was performed by dot-blot hybridization. About 14 mL of heparinized blood were centrifuged, and the buffy coat was aliquoted, frozen at -30°C, then stored at -80°C. Genomic DNA was extracted from buffy coat specimens using QIAGEN kits.

The rearrangement joined TRBV12-3 or TRBV12-4 to TRBJ1-5; the D gene is not confidently resolved. Sequencing was performed on blood buffy coat. This receptor was obtained from a woman between 18 and 70 years old with a cervical HPV16 infection that either progressed to CIN3+ or cleared (not recorded which). Incomplete CDR3 DNA: TGTGCCAGCAGTTTCGATCTACGCAATCAGCCC. Its translation is CASSFDLRNQP. The complete CDR3 protein is CASSFDLRNQPQHF.